This T cell receptor beta chain was sequenced during a study of cytomegalovirus exposure and HLA in healthy donors. Libraries were prepared by immunoSEQ multiplex PCR; TCRdb keeps only in-frame clonotypes and omits some of them. The data show around 150,000 clones, approximately 89% seen once. As for this clone: The antigen remains undetermined.

Separate from the approximately 730-subject first cohort, the 120-subject validation cohort was the one that the donors belonged to. Study results and caveats: According to a subsequent analysis, TCR clusters identified in the first cohort showed a tendency to co-occur across the 100 to 150 validation repertoires.

The V and J ends lost 0 bases and 4 bases respectively, with 10 bases between them. The germline CDR1 and CDR2 sequences are SGDLS and YYNGEE. The length of the CDR3 is 14 residues. This sequence originates from a woman between 18 and 29 years old in good health and CMV-seropositive. The rearrangement uses TRBV9 and TRBJ1-1; tentatively, D is TRBD1 (6 bases). Specimen: PBMCs. The DNA of the CDR3 is TGTGCCAGCAGCGTAGAGGGGGAGAGCACTGAAGCTTTCTTT. Translating it yields CASSVEGESTEAFF.